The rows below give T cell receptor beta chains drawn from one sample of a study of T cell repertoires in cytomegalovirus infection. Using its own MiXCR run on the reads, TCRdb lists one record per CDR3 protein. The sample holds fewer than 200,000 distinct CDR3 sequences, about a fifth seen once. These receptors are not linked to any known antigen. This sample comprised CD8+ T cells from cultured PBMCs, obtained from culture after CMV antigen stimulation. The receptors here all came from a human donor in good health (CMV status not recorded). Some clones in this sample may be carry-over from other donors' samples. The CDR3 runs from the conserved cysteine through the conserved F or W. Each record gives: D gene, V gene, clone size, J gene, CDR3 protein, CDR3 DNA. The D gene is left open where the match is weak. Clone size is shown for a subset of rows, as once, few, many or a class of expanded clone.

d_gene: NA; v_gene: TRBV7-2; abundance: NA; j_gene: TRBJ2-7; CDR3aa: CASSWGHTTYEQYF; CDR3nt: TGTGCCAGCAGCTGGGGACATACCACCTACGAGCAGTACTTC
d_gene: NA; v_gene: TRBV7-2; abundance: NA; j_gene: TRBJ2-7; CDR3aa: CASSFSVGGLYEQYF; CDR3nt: TGTGCCAGCAGCTTCTCGGTTGGGGGGCTCTACGAGCAGTACTTC
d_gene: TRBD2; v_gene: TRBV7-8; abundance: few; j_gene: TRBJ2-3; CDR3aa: CASSRILAGLADTQYF; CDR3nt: TGTGCCAGCAGCAGAATACTAGCGGGGTTGGCAGATACGCAGTATTTT
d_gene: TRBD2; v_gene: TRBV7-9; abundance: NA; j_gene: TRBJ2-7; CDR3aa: CASSVDTSGVVYEQYF; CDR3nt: TGTGCCAGCAGCGTCGATACTAGCGGGGTGGTCTACGAGCAGTACTTC
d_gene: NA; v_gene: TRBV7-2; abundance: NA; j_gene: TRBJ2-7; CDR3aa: CASSPPDRPSYEQYF; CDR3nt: TGTGCCAGCAGCCCTCCCGACAGACCCTCCTACGAGCAGTACTTC
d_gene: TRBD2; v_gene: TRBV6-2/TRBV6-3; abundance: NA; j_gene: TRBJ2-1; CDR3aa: CASSSGLAGGTYNEQFF; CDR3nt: TGTGCCAGCAGTTCCGGACTAGCGGGGGGGACCTACAATGAGCAGTTCTTC
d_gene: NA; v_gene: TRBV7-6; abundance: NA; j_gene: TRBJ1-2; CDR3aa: CASSSNPGSYGYTF; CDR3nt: TGTGCCAGCAGCTCCAATCCAGGGTCTTATGGCTACACCTTC
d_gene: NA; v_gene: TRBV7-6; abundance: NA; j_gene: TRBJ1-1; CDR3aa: CASSPPSGLTEAFF; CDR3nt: TGTGCCAGCAGCCCCCCCTCGGGGCTTACTGAAGCTTTCTTT
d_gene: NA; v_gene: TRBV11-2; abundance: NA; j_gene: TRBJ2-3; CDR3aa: CASSLRDHTDTQYF; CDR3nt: TGTGCCAGCAGCCTTCGGGACCACACAGATACGCAGTATTTT
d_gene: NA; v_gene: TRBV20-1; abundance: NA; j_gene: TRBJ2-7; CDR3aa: CSAREGRVSTLYEQYF; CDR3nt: TGCAGTGCTAGGGAGGGCCGGGTCTCTACTTTATACGAGCAGTACTTC
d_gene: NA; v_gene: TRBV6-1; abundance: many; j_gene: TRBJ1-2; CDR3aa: CASSLTSDHGYTF; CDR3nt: TGTGCCAGCAGTTTAACCTCGGACCATGGCTACACCTTC
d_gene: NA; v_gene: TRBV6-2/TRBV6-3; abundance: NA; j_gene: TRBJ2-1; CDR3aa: CASRDLTYNEQFF; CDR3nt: TGTGCCAGCAGGGACTTAACCTACAATGAGCAGTTCTTC
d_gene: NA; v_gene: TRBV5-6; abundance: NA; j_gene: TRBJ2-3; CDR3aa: CASSRLLKEPNTDTQYF; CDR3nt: TGTGCCAGCAGCCGTCTGCTAAAGGAGCCAAACACAGATACGCAGTATTTT
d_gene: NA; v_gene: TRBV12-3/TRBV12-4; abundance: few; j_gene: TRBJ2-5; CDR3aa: CASSLAGTWGRIQETQYF; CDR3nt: TGTGCCAGCAGTTTAGCCGGTACTTGGGGCAGAATCCAAGAGACCCAGTACTTC
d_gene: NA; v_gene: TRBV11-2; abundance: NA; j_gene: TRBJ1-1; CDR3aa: CASSLAVSNTEAFF; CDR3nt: TGTGCCAGCAGCTTAGCCGTATCGAACACTGAAGCTTTCTTT
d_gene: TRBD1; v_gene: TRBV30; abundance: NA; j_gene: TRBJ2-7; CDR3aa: CAWTQKRDRGHEQYF; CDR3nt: TGTGCCTGGACCCAAAAAAGGGACAGGGGCCACGAGCAGTACTTC
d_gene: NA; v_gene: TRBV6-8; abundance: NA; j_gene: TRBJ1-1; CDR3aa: CASSQGRFTEAFF; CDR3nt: TGTGCCAGCAGCCAGGGACGGTTCACTGAAGCTTTCTTT
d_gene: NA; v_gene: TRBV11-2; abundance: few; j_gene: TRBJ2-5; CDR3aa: CASSPGVWETQYF; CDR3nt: TGTGCCAGCAGCCCGGGGGTATGGGAGACCCAGTACTTC
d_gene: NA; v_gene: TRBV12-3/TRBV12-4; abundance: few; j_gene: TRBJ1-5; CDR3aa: CASSSWGGGEPQHF; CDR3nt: TGTGCCAGCAGTTCTTGGGGTGGGGGGGAGCCCCAGCATTTT